The present T cell receptor beta chain was sequenced within a study of T cell responses to AZD1222 COVID-19 vaccine. Profiling relied on immunoSEQ multiplex PCR, and the TCRdb table lists in-frame clones only, not all of them. The data contain 200,000 to 250,000 clones, around 94% of them singletons. Trimming at V came to 3 bases and at J to 5 bases, leaving 5 bases not matched to a gene. Germline-derived CDR1 and CDR2 are MNHNS and SASEGT. The CDR3 contains 15 residues. The receptor was isolated from an adult who received the MenACWY meningococcal vaccine as a control. The sample was peripheral blood, taken 28 days after the second dose of the MenACWY control vaccine. This chain uses TRBV6-1 with TRBJ2-1, with 9 positions matching TRBD2. The CDR3 DNA reads TGTGCCAGCAGTGACCTAGCGGGATTCCACAATGAGCAGTTCTTC. Its protein is CASSDLAGFHNEQFF.